The clone carrying this T cell receptor beta chain was found many times. The antigen is not known. The data derive from a study of identical twins. Study findings and constraints: Memory repertoires lacked the insertion deficit that abundant cord blood beta clonotypes showed. Models underestimated how often monozygotic twins shared out-of-frame TCR alpha. When twins shared out-of-frame alpha sequences, those sequences had excess low generation probability.

V was trimmed by 0 bases and J by 0 bases, leaving 8 bases between them. There are 15 residues in the CDR3. CDR1 SEHNR and CDR2 FQNEAQ come from the germline V gene (reference sequence). A single record per CDR3 protein comes from TCRdb applying MiXCR to the 5' RACE reads. Of 650,000 to 800,000 distinct CDR3 sequences listed, around 8.6% are singletons. Healthy Caucasians made up all donors. The same data also contributed to another study, on yellow fever vaccine responses in identical twins.

This chain uses TRBV7-9 with TRBJ1-1; D is unresolved. The sequencing sample was made of PBMCs. This receptor was taken from a young woman in good health. The DNA for the CDR3 is TGTGCCAGCAGCTTAGCGTCCAGTATGAACACTGAAGCTTTCTTT. Its translation is CASSLASSMNTEAFF.